The clone carrying this T cell receptor (beta chain) was detected a few times. Its antigen is as yet unknown. According to the study, TCR beta libraries were built with iRepertoire HTBI primers and CDR3-region Arm-PCR. Each CDR3 protein gets one entry after TCRdb re-called the multiplex PCR reads with MiXCR. The repertoire includes under 500,000 distinct CDR3 sequences, 16% of them detected once, and about 10% sits in the top ten. Time point given: newly diagnosed GD, antithyroid drugs for less than 3 months. Making the TCR library involved RNA that had been extracted from PBMCs. Germline V gene sequence: CDR1 DFQATT, CDR2 SNEGSKA (reference sequence). Trimming took 6 bases from V and 4 from J; bases not matched to a gene: 3. The CDR3 has 12 residues. The sample belongs to a study of regulatory T cells in long-lasting Graves disease. Study-wide findings and caveats: Preferential use of TRBV28, TRBJ1-2 and TRBJ2-5 was seen in persistent disease. Small numbers of samples may have cut accuracy.

This sample was shared with a second study, whose subject was T cells in Graves' hyperthyroidism and ophthalmopathy. That report notes: Appearing also in blood were most of the thyroid clonotypes expanded above 0.001. Ophthalmopathy got predicted by the model a median around 6.8 months before its onset.

This chain joins TRBV20-1 and TRBJ1-1; 9 nucleotides agree with TRBD1. This specimen consisted of peripheral blood mononuclear cells (PBMCs), obtained at new diagnosis, from a patient treated with antithyroid drugs. The receptor comes from a young woman with Graves disease. The CDR3 region is CSAPTGGTEAFF. For the CDR3, the DNA is TGCAGTGCACCGACAGGGGGCACTGAAGCTTTCTTT.